A selection of T cell receptor beta chains follows, all from one sample in a study of neurological immune-mediated disorders. One entry per CDR3 protein results from TCRdb running MiXCR on the 5' RACE reads. The data contain about 92,000 distinct CDR3 sequences, under 4.5% of them singletons. The sequencing sample was made of PBMCs. Receptor source: a woman between 45 and 60 years old with multiple sclerosis. CDR3s include the opening cysteine and the closing phenylalanine or tryptophan. The D gene is left open where the match is weak. Size tells how often a clone was seen (once, few, many) or the class of an expanded clone, and some rows leave it out.

V: TRBV2; D: TRBD1; size: many; J: TRBJ1-2; DNA: TGTGCCAGCAGGGCGACAGGGCTCCCGTCTAACTATGGCTACACCTTC; CDR3: CASRATGLPSNYGYTF
V: TRBV5-1; D: .; size: many; J: TRBJ2-1; DNA: TGCGCCAGCAGCTTGGACCTGACCAGTGAGCAGTTCTTC; CDR3: CASSLDLTSEQFF
V: TRBV3-1; D: .; size: many; J: TRBJ2-3; DNA: TGTGCCAGCAGCCACGCCGTGAGGCTCCCAGATACGCAGTATTTT; CDR3: CASSHAVRLPDTQYF
V: TRBV15; D: TRBD1; size: few; J: TRBJ2-1; DNA: TGTGCCACCAGCAGAAAAGGACAGGGGGGCGAGCAGTTCTTC; CDR3: CATSRKGQGGEQFF
V: TRBV12-3/TRBV12-4; D: .; size: .; J: TRBJ2-7; DNA: TGTGCCAGCACCCCGGTCCTCAGGAGCTCCTACGAGCAGTACTTC; CDR3: CASTPVLRSSYEQYF
V: TRBV9; D: TRBD2; size: many; J: TRBJ2-2; DNA: TGTGCCAGCAGCGTAGAAGCGGGGGGGCCCGCCGGGGAGCTGTTTTTT; CDR3: CASSVEAGGPAGELFF
V: TRBV14; D: TRBD1; size: many; J: TRBJ1-2; DNA: TGTGCCAGCAGCCAAGGTCCAGGGGGAGGCTACACCTTC; CDR3: CASSQGPGGGYTF
V: TRBV4-2; D: TRBD1; size: many; J: TRBJ2-5; DNA: TGTGCCAGCAGCCAAGATGGAACAGGGGGGTGGCAAGAGACCCAGTACTTC; CDR3: CASSQDGTGGWQETQYF
V: TRBV5-6; D: .; size: many; J: TRBJ1-1; DNA: TGTGCCAGCAGCTTGGGGGGTCGAGGGGCAAGTCGGGCTTTCTTT; CDR3: CASSLGGRGASRAFF
V: TRBV7-7; D: .; size: .; J: TRBJ2-5; DNA: TGTGCTAGCAGCTTCGCGTCGGGGGCGGGCCAAGAGACCCAGTACTTC; CDR3: CASSFASGAGQETQYF
V: TRBV7-7; D: TRBD2; size: many; J: TRBJ2-5; DNA: TGTGCTAGCAGTTCGAGCGGGGGGGCCCAAGAGACCCAGTACTTC; CDR3: CASSSSGGAQETQYF
V: TRBV29-1; D: .; size: many; J: TRBJ2-3; DNA: TGCAGCGTCCGGGACTCCTCCACGGGCAGCCATACGCAGTATTTT; CDR3: CSVRDSSTGSHTQYF
V: TRBV3-1; D: TRBD2; size: many; J: TRBJ2-1; DNA: TGTGCCAGCAGCCATATTGGGGGACTAGCGGGGGACAATGAGCAGTTCTTC; CDR3: CASSHIGGLAGDNEQFF
V: TRBV5-1; D: TRBD1; size: many; J: TRBJ2-7; DNA: TGCGCCAGCAGACGGGACAGCGAGTACGAGCAGTACTTC; CDR3: CASRRDSEYEQYF
V: TRBV7-2; D: .; size: many; J: TRBJ2-5; DNA: TGTGCCAGCAGCTTGTACAGGAGTTCCCAAGAGACCCAGTACTTC; CDR3: CASSLYRSSQETQYF
V: TRBV11-2; D: .; size: many; J: TRBJ2-5; DNA: TGTGCCAGCAGCTTTAGCGGAGAAGAGACCCAGTACTTC; CDR3: CASSFSGEETQYF
V: TRBV5-5; D: .; size: many; J: TRBJ2-2; DNA: TGTGCCAGCAGCCCCCTGGGGGGGGCCACGGCTGGGGAGCTGTTTTTT; CDR3: CASSPLGGATAGELFF
V: TRBV10-1; D: .; size: .; J: TRBJ1-1; DNA: TGCGCCAGCAGTGAAGGCGGTTGGACTGAAGCTTTCTTT; CDR3: CASSEGGWTEAFF
V: TRBV5-1; D: .; size: many; J: TRBJ1-2; DNA: TGCGCCAGCAGCTCAGGTATACGTGGCTACACCTTC; CDR3: CASSSGIRGYTF
V: TRBV24-1; D: TRBD2; size: many; J: TRBJ2-3; DNA: TGTGCCACCAGTGACCCGACTAGCCGCACAGATACGCAGTATTTT; CDR3: CATSDPTSRTDTQYF
V: TRBV27; D: TRBD2; size: many; J: TRBJ2-1; DNA: TGTGCCAGCAGTTTTGCAATAGCGGGGGGGTACAATGAGCAGTTCTTC; CDR3: CASSFAIAGGYNEQFF
V: TRBV20-1; D: TRBD1; size: many; J: TRBJ1-5; DNA: TGCAGTGCTAGTAGCCCACAGGGGGATTACTCTTATAGCAATCAGCCCCAGCATTTT; CDR3: CSASSPQGDYSYSNQPQHF
V: TRBV9; D: .; size: many; J: TRBJ1-5; DNA: TGTGCCAGCAGCGTAAGCAGGGGCCGACAGCCCCAGCATTTT; CDR3: CASSVSRGRQPQHF
V: TRBV7-2; D: .; size: many; J: TRBJ1-5; DNA: TGTGCCAGCAGCTTGGACCCCAATCAGCCCCAGCATTTT; CDR3: CASSLDPNQPQHF
V: TRBV6-2/TRBV6-3; D: TRBD1; size: many; J: TRBJ1-2; DNA: TGTGCCAGCCAAACGACAGGGCTCTATGGCTACACCTTC; CDR3: CASQTTGLYGYTF
V: TRBV28; D: TRBD2; size: many; J: TRBJ2-2; DNA: TGTGCCAGCAGTTTAAGATCAGGAGCGGGGGGGATCAGCGGGGAGCTGTTTTTT; CDR3: CASSLRSGAGGISGELFF
V: TRBV7-9; D: .; size: many; J: TRBJ1-1; DNA: TGTGCCAGCAGCTGGGGAAGGGATACTGAAGCTTTCTTT; CDR3: CASSWGRDTEAFF
V: TRBV18; D: .; size: many; J: TRBJ2-1; DNA: TGTGCCAGCTCACCACCGGTGCCGGGGGAGCAGTTCTTC; CDR3: CASSPPVPGEQFF
V: TRBV7-2; D: .; size: many; J: TRBJ1-1; DNA: TGTGCCAGCAGCTCATTAAGCGGGGGAACTGAAGCTTTCTTT; CDR3: CASSSLSGGTEAFF
V: TRBV5-1; D: .; size: many; J: TRBJ2-5; DNA: TGCGCCAGCAGCCCGGGATTTAAAGAGACCCAGTACTTC; CDR3: CASSPGFKETQYF
V: TRBV20-1; D: .; size: few; J: TRBJ2-5; DNA: TGCAGTGCTTCCACCGAGCGAGAGACCCAGTACTTC; CDR3: CSASTERETQYF
V: TRBV7-2; D: .; size: .; J: TRBJ2-2; DNA: TGTGCCAGCAGCTTGGGGGCAGTTCCTCTCGGGGAGCTGTTTTTT; CDR3: CASSLGAVPLGELFF
V: TRBV15; D: .; size: many; J: TRBJ2-2; DNA: TGTGCCACCAGCAGAGACTCCCTGGAGCTGTTTTTT; CDR3: CATSRDSLELFF
V: TRBV10-3; D: .; size: many; J: TRBJ1-4; DNA: TGTGCCATCAGTGAGTCGAGGCCCGCGGGGATTGAAAAACTGTTTTTT; CDR3: CAISESRPAGIEKLFF
V: TRBV28; D: TRBD1; size: many; J: TRBJ2-5; DNA: TGTGCCAGCAGAGAGGGGGCGGGAGAGACCCAGTACTTC; CDR3: CASREGAGETQYF
V: TRBV4-3; D: .; size: few; J: TRBJ2-2; DNA: TGCGCCAGCCGTGGACGGACGAACACCGGGGAGCTGTTTTTT; CDR3: CASRGRTNTGELFF
V: TRBV7-9; D: .; size: many; J: TRBJ1-6; DNA: TGTGCCAGCAGCCCCGAGTGGCCGACACGATACTATAATTCACCCCTCCACTTT; CDR3: CASSPEWPTRYYNSPLHF
V: TRBV5-6; D: .; size: many; J: TRBJ1-2; DNA: TGTGCCAGCAGCTTGTCCGGGAATGGCTACACCTTC; CDR3: CASSLSGNGYTF
V: TRBV3-1; D: .; size: many; J: TRBJ2-5; DNA: TGTGCCAGCAGCCTGGCGGGGTCGAGGAAAGAGACCCAGTACTTC; CDR3: CASSLAGSRKETQYF
V: TRBV7-2; D: .; size: many; J: TRBJ2-2; DNA: TGTGCCAGCAGCATCCAGGGTTCCGGGGAGCTGTTTTTT; CDR3: CASSIQGSGELFF
V: TRBV3-1; D: .; size: many; J: TRBJ2-3; DNA: TGTGCCAGCAGCCAATACGGTGCCCGGTATTTT; CDR3: CASSQYGARYF
V: TRBV3-1; D: .; size: many; J: TRBJ2-3; DNA: TGTGCCAGCAGCCACCCCGGGCGGGGCCTAACAGATACGCAGTATTTT; CDR3: CASSHPGRGLTDTQYF
V: TRBV24-1; D: .; size: many; J: TRBJ1-1; DNA: TGTGCCACCAGTGATTCCCTAAACACTGAAGCTTTCTTT; CDR3: CATSDSLNTEAFF
V: TRBV20-1; D: .; size: many; J: TRBJ1-5; DNA: TGCAGTGCTAGAGCCCGCGGGCGGCAGGGTGAGCCCCAGCATTTT; CDR3: CSARARGRQGEPQHF
V: TRBV7-2; D: .; size: many; J: TRBJ1-1; DNA: TGTGCCAGCAGCTTAGCGGGACGGTTTGAAGCTTTCTTT; CDR3: CASSLAGRFEAFF
V: TRBV2; D: .; size: many; J: TRBJ2-7; DNA: TGTGCCAGTGTTATTCCCGGGGGCAGGAGCTACGAGCAGTACTTC; CDR3: CASVIPGGRSYEQYF